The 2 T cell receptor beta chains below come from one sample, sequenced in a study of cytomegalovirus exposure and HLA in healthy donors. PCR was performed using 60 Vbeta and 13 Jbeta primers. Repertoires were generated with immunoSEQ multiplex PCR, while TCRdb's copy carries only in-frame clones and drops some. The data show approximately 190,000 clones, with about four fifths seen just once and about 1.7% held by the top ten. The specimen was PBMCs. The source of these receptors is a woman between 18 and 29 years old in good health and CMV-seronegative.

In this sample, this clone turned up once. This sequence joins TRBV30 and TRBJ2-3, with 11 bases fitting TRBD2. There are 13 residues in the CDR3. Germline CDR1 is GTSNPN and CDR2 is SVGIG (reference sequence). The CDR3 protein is CAGTSGFTDTQYF. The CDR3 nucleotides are TGTGCTGGGACTAGCGGATTCACAGATACGCAGTATTTT.

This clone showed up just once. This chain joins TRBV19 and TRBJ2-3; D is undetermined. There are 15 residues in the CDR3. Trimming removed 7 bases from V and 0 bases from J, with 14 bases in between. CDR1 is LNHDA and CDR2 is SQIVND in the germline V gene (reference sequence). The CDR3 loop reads CASTTFSGSTDTQYF. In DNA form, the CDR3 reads TGTGCCAGTACTACGTTTTCAGGAAGCACAGATACGCAGTATTTT.